This T cell receptor (beta chain) derives from a study of radiation and T cells in renal cell carcinoma. Time point here: blood 4 weeks post-SBRT, at nephrectomy. Treatment indicated: 15 Gy SBRT to primary tumor, nephrectomy 4 weeks later. Nephrectomy followed 15 Gy stereotactic body radiation by 4 weeks. Radiation-treated patients gave blood at baseline, week 2 and week 4. Clear cell pathology was present in this patient's renal cell carcinoma. This CDR3 comprises 15 residues. Trimming removed 4 bases at V and 0 bases at J, with 10 bases between. Germline V CDR1 and CDR2: SGHTA, FQGNSA. In regard to this clone: Its antigen remains unknown.

Study findings and constraints: Top tumor clonotypes rose in blood 2 weeks post-radiation, then contracted.

Sequencing was performed with immunoSEQ multiplex PCR; in TCRdb, only in-frame clones are kept and a portion is missing. The data contain 30,000 to 40,000 clones, roughly 80% of them seen just once; the ten biggest clones take up around a third. This clonotype was obtained from a man in his fifties or sixties with renal cell carcinoma. The sequenced sample was blood, obtained from a patient whose treatment included radiotherapy and nephrectomy. The rearrangement uses TRBV7-2 and TRBJ2-1; tentative D call: TRBD1 (5 bases). Here the CDR3 DNA reads TGTGCCAGCAGCTCTCGACAGAGCTCCTACAATGAGCAGTTCTTC. The encoded protein is CASSSRQSSYNEQFF. Full variable domain (outside the CDR3, taken from reference TRBV7-2 and TRBJ2-1): GAGVSQSPSNKVTEKGKDVELRCDPISGHTALYWYRQSLGQGLEFLIYFQGNSAPDKSGLPSDRFSAERTGGSVSTLTIQRTQQEDSAVYLCASSSRQSSYNEQFFGPGTRLTVL.